Listed below are T cell receptor beta chains from one sample, sequenced in a study of T cells in Graves' hyperthyroidism and ophthalmopathy. TCRdb independently ran MiXCR on the multiplex PCR reads; one entry per CDR3 protein. Of 600,000 to 650,000 distinct CDR3 sequences in the sample, 15% to 20% were seen once. Material: blood. Receptors originate from a woman in her 30s with Graves' hyperthyroidism. Both conserved end residues are part of each CDR3. D genes are given only for firm matches. The size field is filled for only some rows; it gives once, few, many or a size class.

cdr3_aa: CASSELGSVPSYNEQFF
cdr3_nt: TGTGCCAGCAGTGAATTGGGCTCTGTTCCGTCCTACAATGAGCAGTTCTTC
v_call: TRBV6-1
j_call: TRBJ2-1
d_call: -
clone_size: -

cdr3_aa: CASSLIGGEGSGEQYF
cdr3_nt: TGTGCCAGCAGCTTAATTGGGGGAGAGGGATCGGGCGAGCAGTACTTC
v_call: TRBV7-8
j_call: TRBJ2-7
d_call: -
clone_size: many

cdr3_aa: CASSYDGNKNIQYF
cdr3_nt: TGTGCCAGCAGCTATGACGGAAACAAAAACATTCAGTACTTC
v_call: TRBV7-3
j_call: TRBJ2-4
d_call: -
clone_size: few

cdr3_aa: CASSLSMGGGGSPQHF
cdr3_nt: TGTGCCAGCAGCTTATCAATGGGCGGGGGGGGTTCGCCCCAGCATTTT
v_call: TRBV13
j_call: TRBJ1-5
d_call: -
clone_size: few

cdr3_aa: CASLPGTEVEEQYF
cdr3_nt: TGTGCCAGCCTTCCCGGGACAGAGGTCGAAGAGCAGTACTTC
v_call: TRBV28
j_call: TRBJ2-7
d_call: TRBD1
clone_size: many

cdr3_aa: CASSSTGQGRFTF
cdr3_nt: TGTGCCAGCAGCTCAACGGGACAGGGAAGGTTCACCTTC
v_call: TRBV7-3
j_call: TRBJ1-2
d_call: TRBD1
clone_size: many

cdr3_aa: CASTLGVVSNQPQHF
cdr3_nt: TGTGCCAGCACCCTGGGGGTGGTCAGCAATCAGCCCCAGCATTTT
v_call: TRBV28
j_call: TRBJ1-5
d_call: -
clone_size: many

cdr3_aa: CASSDRDRGHSNTGELFF
cdr3_nt: TGTGCCAGCAGTGACCGGGACAGGGGACACTCGAACACCGGGGAGCTGTTTTTT
v_call: TRBV5-4
j_call: TRBJ2-2
d_call: TRBD1
clone_size: -

cdr3_aa: CASSPGSKGRQLFF
cdr3_nt: TGTGCCAGCAGCCCAGGTTCAAAGGGGAGGCAACTGTTTTTT
v_call: TRBV28
j_call: TRBJ1-4
d_call: -
clone_size: many

cdr3_aa: CASSMGTDGYTF
cdr3_nt: TGTGCCAGTAGTATGGGGACAGACGGCTACACCTTC
v_call: TRBV19
j_call: TRBJ1-2
d_call: TRBD1
clone_size: -

cdr3_aa: CSVDEGLAGNTIYF
cdr3_nt: TGCAGCGTTGACGAGGGGTTGGCTGGAAACACCATATATTTT
v_call: TRBV29-1
j_call: TRBJ1-3
d_call: -
clone_size: -

cdr3_aa: CASSRDTGDQPQHF
cdr3_nt: TGTGCCAGCAGCCGGGACACCGGGGATCAGCCCCAGCATTTT
v_call: TRBV7-2
j_call: TRBJ1-5
d_call: -
clone_size: -

cdr3_aa: CASSEVAGQGEQFF
cdr3_nt: TGTGCCAGCAGCGAAGTAGCGGGTCAAGGTGAGCAGTTCTTC
v_call: TRBV9
j_call: TRBJ2-1
d_call: TRBD2
clone_size: many

cdr3_aa: CASSGGLGQPQHF
cdr3_nt: TGTGCCAGCAGCGGGGGGCTTGGTCAGCCCCAGCATTTT
v_call: TRBV11-1
j_call: TRBJ1-5
d_call: -
clone_size: -

cdr3_aa: CASSFPLGSYGYTF
cdr3_nt: TGTGCCAGCAGTTTCCCCTTGGGGTCCTATGGCTACACCTTC
v_call: TRBV28
j_call: TRBJ1-2
d_call: -
clone_size: -

cdr3_aa: CSVEGDRGPGGELFF
cdr3_nt: TGCAGCGTTGAAGGGGACAGGGGGCCGGGCGGGGAGCTGTTTTTT
v_call: TRBV29-1
j_call: TRBJ2-2
d_call: TRBD1
clone_size: -

cdr3_aa: CASSRGLAGNTGELFF
cdr3_nt: TGTGCCAGCAGCCGGGGACTAGCGGGAAACACCGGGGAGCTGTTTTTT
v_call: TRBV7-8
j_call: TRBJ2-2
d_call: TRBD2
clone_size: -

cdr3_aa: CSARQIPPNNSPLHF
cdr3_nt: TGCAGTGCTAGGCAGATCCCGCCAAATAATTCACCCCTCCACTTT
v_call: TRBV20-1
j_call: TRBJ1-6
d_call: -
clone_size: -

cdr3_aa: CASSSSGTGLSEAFF
cdr3_nt: TGTGCCAGCAGCTCCTCCGGGACAGGACTATCTGAAGCTTTCTTT
v_call: TRBV11-2
j_call: TRBJ1-1
d_call: TRBD1
clone_size: many

cdr3_aa: CSARDNQWGTYNEQFF
cdr3_nt: TGCAGTGCTAGAGATAATCAGTGGGGTACCTACAATGAGCAGTTCTTC
v_call: TRBV20-1
j_call: TRBJ2-1
d_call: -
clone_size: few

cdr3_aa: CATRTASGNTIYF
cdr3_nt: TGTGCCACTAGGACAGCCTCTGGAAACACCATATATTTT
v_call: TRBV19
j_call: TRBJ1-3
d_call: -
clone_size: -

cdr3_aa: CASSWEEGEQFF
cdr3_nt: TGCGCCAGCAGCTGGGAAGAGGGTGAGCAGTTCTTC
v_call: TRBV5-1
j_call: TRBJ2-1
d_call: -
clone_size: -

cdr3_aa: CASSLSSGQGSYEQYF
cdr3_nt: TGTGCCAGCAGTTTATCTTCGGGACAGGGTTCCTACGAGCAGTACTTC
v_call: TRBV27
j_call: TRBJ2-7
d_call: TRBD1
clone_size: many

cdr3_aa: CASSPRDSSKETQYF
cdr3_nt: TGCGCCAGCAGCCCCCGGGACAGCTCTAAAGAGACCCAGTACTTC
v_call: TRBV5-1
j_call: TRBJ2-5
d_call: TRBD1
clone_size: -

cdr3_aa: CASSAWESTYEQYF
cdr3_nt: TGTGCCAGCAGCGCATGGGAGTCTACCTACGAGCAGTACTTC
v_call: TRBV7-8
j_call: TRBJ2-7
d_call: -
clone_size: few

cdr3_aa: CASSVRQGNQPQHF
cdr3_nt: TGTGCCAGCAGTGTTCGACAGGGGAATCAGCCCCAGCATTTT
v_call: TRBV6-1
j_call: TRBJ1-5
d_call: TRBD1
clone_size: -

cdr3_aa: CSASMISEGQFF
cdr3_nt: TGCAGTGCTAGTATGATATCGGAGGGGCAGTTCTTC
v_call: TRBV20-1
j_call: TRBJ2-1
d_call: -
clone_size: -

cdr3_aa: CASTGQGAYSGNTIYF
cdr3_nt: TGTGCCAGCACCGGACAGGGGGCCTACTCTGGAAACACCATATATTTT
v_call: TRBV2
j_call: TRBJ1-3
d_call: TRBD1
clone_size: many

cdr3_aa: CASSKDVAGTYNEQFF
cdr3_nt: TGTGCCAGCAGCAAAGATGTAGCGGGAACCTACAATGAGCAGTTCTTC
v_call: TRBV7-2
j_call: TRBJ2-1
d_call: TRBD2
clone_size: many

cdr3_aa: CASSLGASEQYF
cdr3_nt: TGTGCCAGCAGTCTGGGGGCCTCCGAGCAGTACTTC
v_call: TRBV28
j_call: TRBJ2-7
d_call: -
clone_size: many

cdr3_aa: CASSRNPGTGGEGYTF
cdr3_nt: TGTGCCAGCAGCCGCAATCCCGGGACAGGGGGCGAAGGCTACACCTTC
v_call: TRBV6-2/TRBV6-3
j_call: TRBJ1-2
d_call: TRBD1
clone_size: few

cdr3_aa: CASSPQNTGNYGYTF
cdr3_nt: TGCGCCAGCAGCCCCCAAAACACAGGGAACTATGGCTACACCTTC
v_call: TRBV5-1
j_call: TRBJ1-2
d_call: -
clone_size: few

cdr3_aa: CSAKLRDSSYEQYF
cdr3_nt: TGCAGTGCCAAGCTCCGGGACAGTTCCTACGAGCAGTACTTC
v_call: TRBV20-1
j_call: TRBJ2-7
d_call: TRBD1
clone_size: -

cdr3_aa: CASSLGHQLNYGYTF
cdr3_nt: TGTGCCAGCAGTTTAGGTCACCAGCTTAACTATGGCTACACCTTC
v_call: TRBV12-3/TRBV12-4
j_call: TRBJ1-2
d_call: -
clone_size: few

cdr3_aa: CSARGGPTSGIADTQYF
cdr3_nt: TGCAGTGCTAGGGGGGGACCGACTAGCGGGATCGCAGATACGCAGTATTTT
v_call: TRBV20-1
j_call: TRBJ2-3
d_call: TRBD2
clone_size: few

cdr3_aa: CASSTGLAGGSADTQYF
cdr3_nt: TGTGCCAGCAGCACCGGACTAGCGGGAGGCTCTGCAGATACGCAGTATTTT
v_call: TRBV5-6
j_call: TRBJ2-3
d_call: TRBD2
clone_size: -

cdr3_aa: CASSSQWDYTYEQYF
cdr3_nt: TGTGCCAGCAGCTCTCAATGGGACTACACCTACGAGCAGTACTTC
v_call: TRBV11-2
j_call: TRBJ2-7
d_call: TRBD2
clone_size: few

cdr3_aa: CASRRIQNTGELFF
cdr3_nt: TGCGCCAGCAGACGAATTCAAAACACCGGGGAGCTGTTTTTT
v_call: TRBV5-1
j_call: TRBJ2-2
d_call: -
clone_size: -

cdr3_aa: CASSPIQAVNTEAFF
cdr3_nt: TGTGCCAGTAGTCCGATACAGGCGGTGAACACTGAAGCTTTCTTT
v_call: TRBV19
j_call: TRBJ1-1
d_call: -
clone_size: -